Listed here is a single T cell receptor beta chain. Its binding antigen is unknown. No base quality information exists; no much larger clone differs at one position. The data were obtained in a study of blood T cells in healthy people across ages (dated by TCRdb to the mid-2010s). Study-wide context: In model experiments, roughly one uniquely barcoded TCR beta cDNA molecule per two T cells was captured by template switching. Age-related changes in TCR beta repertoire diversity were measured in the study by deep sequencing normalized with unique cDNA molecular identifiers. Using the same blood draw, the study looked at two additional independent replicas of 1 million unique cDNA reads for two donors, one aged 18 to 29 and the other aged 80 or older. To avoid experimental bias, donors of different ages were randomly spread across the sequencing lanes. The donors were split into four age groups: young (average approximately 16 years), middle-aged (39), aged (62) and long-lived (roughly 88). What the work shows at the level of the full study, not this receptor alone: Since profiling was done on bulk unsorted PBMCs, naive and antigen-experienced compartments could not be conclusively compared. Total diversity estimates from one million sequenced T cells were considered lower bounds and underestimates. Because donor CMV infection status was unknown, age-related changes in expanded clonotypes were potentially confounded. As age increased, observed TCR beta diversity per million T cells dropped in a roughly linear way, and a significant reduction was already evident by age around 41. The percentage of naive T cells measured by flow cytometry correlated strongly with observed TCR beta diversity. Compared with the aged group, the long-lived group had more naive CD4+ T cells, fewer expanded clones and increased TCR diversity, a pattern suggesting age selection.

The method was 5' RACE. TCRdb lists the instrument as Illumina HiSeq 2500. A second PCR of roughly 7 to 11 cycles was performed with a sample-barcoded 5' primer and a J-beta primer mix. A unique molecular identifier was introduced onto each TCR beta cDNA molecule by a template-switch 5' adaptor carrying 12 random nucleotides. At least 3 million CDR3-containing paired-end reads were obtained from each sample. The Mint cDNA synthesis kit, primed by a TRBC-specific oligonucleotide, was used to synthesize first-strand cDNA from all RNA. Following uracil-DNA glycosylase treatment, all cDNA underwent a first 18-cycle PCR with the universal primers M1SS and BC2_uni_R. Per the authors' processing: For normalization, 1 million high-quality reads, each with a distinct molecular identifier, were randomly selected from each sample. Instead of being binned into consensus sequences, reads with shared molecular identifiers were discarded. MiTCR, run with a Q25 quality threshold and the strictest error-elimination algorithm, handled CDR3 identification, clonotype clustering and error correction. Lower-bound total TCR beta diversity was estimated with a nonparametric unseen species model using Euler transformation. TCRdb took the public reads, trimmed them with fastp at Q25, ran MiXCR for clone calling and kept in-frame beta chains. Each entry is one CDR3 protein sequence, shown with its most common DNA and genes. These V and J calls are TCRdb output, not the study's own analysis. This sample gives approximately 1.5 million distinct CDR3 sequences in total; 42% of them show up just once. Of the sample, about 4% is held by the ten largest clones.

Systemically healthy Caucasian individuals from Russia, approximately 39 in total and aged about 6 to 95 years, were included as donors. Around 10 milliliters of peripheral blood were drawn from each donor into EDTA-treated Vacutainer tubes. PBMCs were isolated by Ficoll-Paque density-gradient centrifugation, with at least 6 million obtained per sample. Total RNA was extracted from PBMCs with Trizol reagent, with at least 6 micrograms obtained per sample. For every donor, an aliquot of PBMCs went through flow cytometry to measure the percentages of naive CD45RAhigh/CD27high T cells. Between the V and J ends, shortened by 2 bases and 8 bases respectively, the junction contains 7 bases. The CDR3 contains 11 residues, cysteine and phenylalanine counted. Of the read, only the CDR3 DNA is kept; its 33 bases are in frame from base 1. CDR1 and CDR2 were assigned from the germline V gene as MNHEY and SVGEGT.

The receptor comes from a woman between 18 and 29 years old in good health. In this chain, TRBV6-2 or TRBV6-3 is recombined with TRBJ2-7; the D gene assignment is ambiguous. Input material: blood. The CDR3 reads CASSYIQQQYF. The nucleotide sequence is TGTGCCAGCAGTTACATCCAGCAGCAGTACTTC.